This is a list of T cell receptor beta chains from one sample in a study of vaccination effects on CD4 cells after COVID-19. Here immunoSEQ multiplex PCR was the method, and the copy in TCRdb shows in-frame clones only, minus some. The data contain 50,000 to 60,000 clones, roughly 76% of them singletons. No antigen is known for these receptors. Sequences were derived from CD4+ T cells from PBMCs cultured with SARS-CoV-2 spike peptides, sampled before COVID-19 vaccination. The source is a human donor who received a COVID-19 vaccine. CDR3s include the opening cysteine and the closing phenylalanine or tryptophan. The order of the fields is J gene, clone size, D gene, V gene, CDR3 DNA, CDR3 protein. D genes are given only for firm matches. Clone size is given for some rows only: seen once, a few or many times, or a class if the clone is expanded.

j_call: TRBJ2-1; clone_size: -; d_call: -; v_call: TRBV20-1; cdr3_nt: TGCAGTGGGGGAAACAATGAGCAGTTCTTC; cdr3_aa: CSGGNNEQFF
j_call: TRBJ1-5; clone_size: -; d_call: -; v_call: TRBV6-5; cdr3_nt: TGTGCCAGCAGTTACTCGGGCGATCAGCCCCAGCATTTT; cdr3_aa: CASSYSGDQPQHF
j_call: TRBJ1-1; clone_size: -; d_call: -; v_call: TRBV29-1; cdr3_nt: TGCAGCGTTGTTCTGCCCTCGGAAGCTTTCTTT; cdr3_aa: CSVVLPSEAFF
j_call: TRBJ2-7; clone_size: -; d_call: -; v_call: TRBV4-3; cdr3_nt: TGCGCCAGCAGCCAAGATTTAGGGATCGAGCAGTACTTC; cdr3_aa: CASSQDLGIEQYF
j_call: TRBJ2-5; clone_size: -; d_call: -; v_call: TRBV12-3/TRBV12-4; cdr3_nt: TGTGCCAGCAGTTTAGTGGGAGCCGGTGACCAGTACTTC; cdr3_aa: CASSLVGAGDQYF
j_call: TRBJ1-3; clone_size: -; d_call: -; v_call: TRBV18; cdr3_nt: TGTGCCAGCTCACCCGTGGGGACGTCCTCTGGAAACACCATATATTTT; cdr3_aa: CASSPVGTSSGNTIYF
j_call: TRBJ1-2; clone_size: few; d_call: -; v_call: TRBV30; cdr3_nt: TGTGCCTTGAGTGGCTACACCTTC; cdr3_aa: CALSGYTF
j_call: TRBJ1-5; clone_size: -; d_call: -; v_call: TRBV7-2; cdr3_nt: TGTGCCAGCAGCCACGTCTTGGGGACCCAGCATTTT; cdr3_aa: CASSHVLGTQHF
j_call: TRBJ2-1; clone_size: -; d_call: TRBD2; v_call: TRBV27; cdr3_nt: TGTGCCAGCAGTTTACGACTAGCGGGAGGCAATGAGCAGTTCTTC; cdr3_aa: CASSLRLAGGNEQFF
j_call: TRBJ1-1; clone_size: -; d_call: -; v_call: TRBV18; cdr3_nt: TGTGCCAGCTCACTGGGGCCAGACCTCGGAGCTTTCTTT; cdr3_aa: CASSLGPDLGAFF
j_call: TRBJ2-7; clone_size: -; d_call: -; v_call: TRBV3-1/TRBV3-2; cdr3_nt: TGTGCCAGCAGTCCCGGCCGGTTCTACGAGCAGTACTTC; cdr3_aa: CASSPGRFYEQYF
j_call: TRBJ2-2; clone_size: -; d_call: -; v_call: TRBV29-1; cdr3_nt: TGCAGCGTTGGTGGGTCCCTGAACACCGGGGAGCTGTTTTTT; cdr3_aa: CSVGGSLNTGELFF
j_call: TRBJ1-5; clone_size: -; d_call: TRBD1; v_call: TRBV6-1; cdr3_nt: TGTGCCAGCAGTGAATGGGGGACAGGGGTTCAGCCCCAGCATTTT; cdr3_aa: CASSEWGTGVQPQHF
j_call: TRBJ2-5; clone_size: -; d_call: -; v_call: TRBV28; cdr3_nt: TGTGCCAGCAGTCCAATTAGGGAGACCCAGTACTTC; cdr3_aa: CASSPIRETQYF
j_call: TRBJ1-4; clone_size: few; d_call: -; v_call: TRBV19; cdr3_nt: TGTGCCAGTAGCCCCAGGGCCCTTGCAACTAATGAAAAACTGTTTTTT; cdr3_aa: CASSPRALATNEKLFF
j_call: TRBJ1-5; clone_size: few; d_call: -; v_call: TRBV27; cdr3_nt: TGTGCCAGCAGTTTAGAGTTCCCCAGGGTGAATCAGCCCCAGCATTTT; cdr3_aa: CASSLEFPRVNQPQHF
j_call: TRBJ2-7; clone_size: few; d_call: -; v_call: TRBV5-1; cdr3_nt: TGCGCCAGCAGCCGCGCCGGTGCCTCGGAGCAGTACTTC; cdr3_aa: CASSRAGASEQYF
j_call: TRBJ2-1; clone_size: once; d_call: TRBD1; v_call: TRBV18; cdr3_nt: TGTGCCAGCTCACTCGGACAGGGGACGCGCTACAATGAGCAGTTCTTC; cdr3_aa: CASSLGQGTRYNEQFF
j_call: TRBJ1-2; clone_size: -; d_call: TRBD1; v_call: TRBV5-5; cdr3_nt: TGTGCCAGCAGCCCCCGACCGGGGGACAGGACCTATGGCTACACCTTC; cdr3_aa: CASSPRPGDRTYGYTF
j_call: TRBJ1-3; clone_size: -; d_call: -; v_call: TRBV12-5; cdr3_nt: TGTGCTAGTGGTTTGGTAACCAGGGGTGACACCATATATTTT; cdr3_aa: CASGLVTRGDTIYF
j_call: TRBJ2-5; clone_size: few; d_call: -; v_call: TRBV7-6; cdr3_nt: TGTGCCAGCAGCTTGGTAGCCGCTGATGGGGAGACCCAGTACTTC; cdr3_aa: CASSLVAADGETQYF
j_call: TRBJ1-2; clone_size: -; d_call: -; v_call: TRBV9; cdr3_nt: TGTGCCAGCAGCGTAGTTGGAGGGACGGCTATTGACTACACCTTC; cdr3_aa: CASSVVGGTAIDYTF
j_call: TRBJ1-3; clone_size: -; d_call: -; v_call: TRBV5-8; cdr3_nt: TGTGCCAGCAGCTTCACGGGGAGGCAGACATTCTCTGGAAACACCATATATTTT; cdr3_aa: CASSFTGRQTFSGNTIYF
j_call: TRBJ1-1; clone_size: -; d_call: -; v_call: TRBV7-9; cdr3_nt: TGTGCCAGCACGGGGGGGACTGAAGCTTTCTTT; cdr3_aa: CASTGGTEAFF
j_call: TRBJ1-1; clone_size: -; d_call: -; v_call: TRBV29-1; cdr3_nt: TGCAGCGTTGTTTATGGGCGGATGAACACTGAAGCTTTCTTT; cdr3_aa: CSVVYGRMNTEAFF
j_call: TRBJ1-1; clone_size: once; d_call: -; v_call: TRBV9; cdr3_nt: TGTGCCAGCAGCGTAGATGCGAACACTGAAGCTTTCTTT; cdr3_aa: CASSVDANTEAFF
j_call: TRBJ1-2; clone_size: few; d_call: -; v_call: TRBV7-9; cdr3_nt: TGTGCCAGCAGCTTGGGCGGGTCGACGTATGGCTACACCTTC; cdr3_aa: CASSLGGSTYGYTF
j_call: TRBJ2-3; clone_size: -; d_call: TRBD2; v_call: TRBV7-3; cdr3_nt: TGTGCCAGCAGCCCTTCCCCCGGACTAGCTAGCACAGATACGCAGTATTTT; cdr3_aa: CASSPSPGLASTDTQYF
j_call: TRBJ2-7; clone_size: -; d_call: TRBD2; v_call: TRBV3-1/TRBV3-2; cdr3_nt: TGTGCCAGCAGCCAAGGTTTCGTGGCTAGCGGGAATTCCTACGAGCAGTACTTC; cdr3_aa: CASSQGFVASGNSYEQYF
j_call: TRBJ1-6; clone_size: many; d_call: -; v_call: TRBV7-2; cdr3_nt: TGTGCCAGCAGCTACAGCTCCTATAATTCACCCCTCCACTTT; cdr3_aa: CASSYSSYNSPLHF
j_call: TRBJ1-1; clone_size: few; d_call: -; v_call: TRBV6-1; cdr3_nt: TGTGCCAGCAGTGATACTGAGGCTTTCTTT; cdr3_aa: CASSDTEAFF